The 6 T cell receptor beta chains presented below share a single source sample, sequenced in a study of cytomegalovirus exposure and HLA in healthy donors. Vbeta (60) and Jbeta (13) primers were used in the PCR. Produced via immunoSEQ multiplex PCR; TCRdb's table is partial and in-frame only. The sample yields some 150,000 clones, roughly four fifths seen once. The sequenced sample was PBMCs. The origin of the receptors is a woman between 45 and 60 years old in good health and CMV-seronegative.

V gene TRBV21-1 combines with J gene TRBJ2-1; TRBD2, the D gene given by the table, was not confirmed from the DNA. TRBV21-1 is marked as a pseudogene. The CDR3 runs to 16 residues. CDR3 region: CASSTTGLAGVLEQFF. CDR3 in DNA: TGTGCCAGCAGCACTACGGGACTAGCGGGAGTCTTGGAGCAGTTCTTC.

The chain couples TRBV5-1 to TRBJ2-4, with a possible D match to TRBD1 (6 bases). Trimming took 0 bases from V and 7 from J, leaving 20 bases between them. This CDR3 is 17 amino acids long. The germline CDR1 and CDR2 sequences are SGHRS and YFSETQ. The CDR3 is CASSLAVGRGPGNIQYF. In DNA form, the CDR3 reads TGCGCCAGCAGCTTGGCTGTGGGCAGGGGCCCGGGGAACATTCAGTACTTC.

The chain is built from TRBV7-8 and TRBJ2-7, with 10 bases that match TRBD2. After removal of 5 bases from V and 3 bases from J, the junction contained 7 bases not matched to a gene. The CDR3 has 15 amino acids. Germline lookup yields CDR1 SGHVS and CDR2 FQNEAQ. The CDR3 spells CASSPGLAENYEQYF. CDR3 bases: TGTGCCAGCAGCCCCGGACTAGCGGAAAACTACGAGCAGTACTTC.

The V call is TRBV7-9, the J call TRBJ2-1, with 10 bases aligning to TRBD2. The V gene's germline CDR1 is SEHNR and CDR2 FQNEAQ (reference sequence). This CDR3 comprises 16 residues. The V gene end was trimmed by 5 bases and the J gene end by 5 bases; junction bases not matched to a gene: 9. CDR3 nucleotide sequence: TGTGCCAGCAGCCATCCCCTAGCGGGGGCAAACAATGAGCAGTTCTTC. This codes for CASSHPLAGANNEQFF.

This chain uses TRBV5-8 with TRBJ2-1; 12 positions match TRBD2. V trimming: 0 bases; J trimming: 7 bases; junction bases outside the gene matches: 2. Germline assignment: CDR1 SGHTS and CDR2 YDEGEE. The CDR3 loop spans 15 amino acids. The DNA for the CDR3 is TGTGCCAGCAGCTTGGGGACTAGCGGGAAGAATGAGCAGTTCTTC. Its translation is CASSLGTSGKNEQFF.

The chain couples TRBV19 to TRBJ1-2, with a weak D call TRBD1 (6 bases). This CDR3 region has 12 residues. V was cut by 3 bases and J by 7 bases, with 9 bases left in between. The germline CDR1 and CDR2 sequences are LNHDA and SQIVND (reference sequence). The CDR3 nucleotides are TGTGCCAGTAGTATGAGGACAGTTGGCTACACCTTC. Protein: CASSMRTVGYTF.